What follows are 13 T cell receptor beta chains derived from one specimen sequenced in a study of blood T cell repertoires in COVID-19. Measured with immunoSEQ multiplex PCR; TCRdb has only the in-frame clones, and not every one. Of over 80,000 clones in the sample, around 87% were seen once. The source material was peripheral blood. The receptors stem from a human donor in a cohort sampled during active COVID-19.

This rearrangement joins TRBV5-4 to TRBJ1-3, with D hard to call. Germline assignment: CDR1 SGHNT and CDR2 YYREEE (reference sequence). This CDR3 comprises 16 residues. V was shortened by 3 bases and J by 1 base, with 14 bases between the two germline ends. The CDR3 coding sequence is TGTGCCAGCAGCTCGGGAGGTCCTAGGTCTGGAAACACCATATATTTT. It translates to CASSSGGPRSGNTIYF. Variable domain in full (rest from reference TRBV5-4 and TRBJ1-3): ETGVTQSPTHLIKTRGQQVTLRCSSQSGHNTVSWYQQALGQGPQFIFQYYREEENGRGNFPPRFSGLQFPNYSSELNVNALELDDSALYLCASSSGGPRSGNTIYFGEGSWLTVV.

The chain recombines TRBV6-1 with TRBJ1-5; TRBD1 might be the D (6 bases). The V end lost 1 base, the J end lost 4 bases, and 14 bases lay between the germline ends. CDR1 is MNHNS and CDR2 is SASEGT in the germline V gene. This CDR3 has 16 amino acids. DNA for the CDR3: TGTGCCAGCAGTGAAGTTTTGGGGGCTCAGAATCAGCCCCAGCATTTT. This sequence encodes CASSEVLGAQNQPQHF.

The chain is built from TRBV19 and TRBJ1-5; 9 bases agree with TRBD1. This CDR3 comprises 17 residues. Germline V gene sequence: CDR1 LNHDA, CDR2 SQIVND (reference sequence). V shed 3 bases, J shed 1 base, and the junction held 7 bases outside the gene matches. Written as DNA, the CDR3 is TGTGCCAGTAGTATGATGGGACAGGGAAGGAGCAATCAGCCCCAGCATTTT. It encodes CASSMMGQGRSNQPQHF.

The gene calls are TRBV7-9 and TRBJ1-2; 10 bases fit TRBD1. This CDR3 region has 13 residues. V trimming: 4 bases; J trimming: 14 bases; junction bases outside the gene matches: 10. Germline CDR1 reads SEHNR; CDR2 reads FQNEAQ (reference sequence). As DNA, the CDR3 is TGTGCCAGCAGCTCTGGGGGGGACAGGGGTCCTACCTTC. This translates into CASSSGGDRGPTF.

The chain links TRBV6-5 to TRBJ1-3; D not certain. The CDR3 spans 14 residues. Germline CDR1 and CDR2: MNHEY and SVGAGI. Trimming took off 7 bases at V and 6 bases at J, with 16 bases between the two ends. The CDR3 sequence is CASTGGVLENTIYF. Written as DNA, the CDR3 is TGTGCCAGCACCGGCGGGGTTTTAGAAAACACCATATATTTT.

The chain is built from TRBV6-5 and TRBJ2-3, with D possibly TRBD2 on 7 matching bases. CDR1 and CDR2 from the germline V gene are MNHEY and SVGAGI. CDR3 length: 14 amino acids. V lost 8 bases, J lost 1 base, and 13 bases lay in between. The CDR3 spells CASSPGGRTDTQYF. The CDR3 nucleotides read TGTGCCAGCTCTCCGGGGGGCCGCACAGATACGCAGTATTTT.

This chain connects TRBV3-1 (or the pseudogene TRBV3-2) to TRBJ1-6; the match to TRBD1 covers 8 bases. This CDR3 is built from 14 residues. V trimming: 4 bases; J trimming: 5 bases; junction bases outside the gene matches: 1. The V gene's germline CDR1 is LGHDT and CDR2 YNNKEL (reference sequence). The DNA for the CDR3 is TGTGCCAGCAGCCTGGGACAGGATAATTCACCCCTCCACTTT. Amino acids: CASSLGQDNSPLHF.

The genes are TRBV9 and TRBJ2-7; 9 bases are shared with TRBD2. The CDR3 totals 15 residues. V dropped 0 bases and J dropped 0; count of bases not matched to a gene: 1. Germline CDR1 and CDR2: SGDLS and YYNGEE. CDR3 region: CASSVDSGSSYEQYF. The CDR3 DNA is TGTGCCAGCAGCGTAGATAGCGGGAGCTCCTACGAGCAGTACTTC.

This clone was seen only a few times. The chain combines TRBV6-5 with TRBJ2-1; 13 bases align to TRBD2. The CDR3 loop spans 15 amino acids. Germline values: CDR1 MNHEY, CDR2 SVGAGI. The V gene end was trimmed by 6 bases and the J gene end by 5 bases; junction bases not matched to a gene: 4. CDR3 DNA sequence: TGTGCCAGCAGGCCCGGGACTAGCGGGAACAATGAGCAGTTCTTC. This translates into CASRPGTSGNNEQFF.

This rearrangement joins TRBV6-6 to TRBJ2-4, with TRBD1 as a possible D gene (5 bases). The length of the CDR3 is 15 residues. CDR1 is MNHNY, CDR2 SVGAGI, per germline (reference sequence). Trimming took 6 bases from V and 5 from J, leaving 17 bases between them. CDR3 nucleotides: TGTGCCAGCAGCTTGGATCGGCAGGGTCAAAACATTCAGTACTTC. Its protein is CASSLDRQGQNIQYF.

The rearrangement links TRBV9 to TRBJ1-2; D ambiguous. This CDR3 has 13 residues. Per germline, CDR1 SGDLS and CDR2 YYNGEE. The ends were cut back, 4 bases at V and 6 bases at J, with 13 bases in the middle. The CDR3 loop is CASSIYSSNGYTF. DNA of the CDR3: TGTGCCAGCAGCATCTACAGCTCCAATGGCTACACCTTC.

The chain couples TRBV27 to TRBJ2-7, with 7 bases matching TRBD2. The CDR3 spans 14 residues. CDR1 MNHEY and CDR2 SMNVEV come from the germline V gene (reference sequence). V was clipped by 8 bases and J by 4 bases; unmatched bases: 11. CDR3 DNA sequence: TGTGCCAGCCGCCCTCCCGGGAGGTTATACGAGCAGTACTTC. Protein sequence: CASRPPGRLYEQYF.

The chain combines TRBV19 with TRBJ2-3; TRBD2 is a possible D gene (5 bases). V lost 0 bases and J 4 bases, leaving 11 bases between the germline ends. The CDR3 sequence is 15 residues long. The germline gives CDR1 LNHDA, CDR2 SQIVND (reference sequence). CDR3 coding DNA: TGTGCCAGTAGTATAGACCCTAGCAGAGCAGATACGCAGTATTTT. It translates to CASSIDPSRADTQYF.